What follows are 5 T cell receptor beta chains derived from one specimen sequenced in a study of neurological immune-mediated disorders (dated by TCRdb to the late 2010s). Library preparation used 5' RACE. The instrument given in TCRdb is Illumina HiSeq 2500. The public reads were run again by TCRdb, first through fastp at Q25 and then through MiXCR, and only productive beta chains were kept. All rows with the same CDR3 protein become a single entry with the most common DNA and genes. This sample lists roughly 56,000 distinct CDR3 sequences; over 9.5% were detected once. The top ten constitute around 1.9% of the sample. Sequenced input: PBMCs. These receptors all stem from a man in his 60s in good health.

This clonotype was detected many times. The rearrangement links TRBV7-9 to TRBJ1-2; 7 nucleotides line up with TRBD1. Per the germline V gene, CDR1 is SEHNR and CDR2 is FQNEAQ (reference sequence). The junction had 5 bases not matched to a gene; V was cut back by 4 bases and J by 6 bases. The length of the CDR3 is 13 residues. CDR3 sequence reads: CASSSGTDHGYTF. The CDR3 DNA is TGTGCCAGCAGCTCCGGGACAGACCATGGCTACACCTTC.

This clonotype has at least ten counts. The chain's CDR3 is CASREGITYNSPLHF. DNA of the CDR3: TGTGCCTCAAGGGAGGGTATCACCTATAATTCACCCCTCCACTTT. The chain couples TRBV7-9 to TRBJ1-6; D is uncertain. This CDR3 is built from 15 residues. The germline V and J ends were trimmed by 11 bases and 2 bases, with 16 bases remaining between them. CDR1 and CDR2 from the germline V gene are SEHNR and FQNEAQ (reference sequence). Supplemented by reference TRBV7-9 and TRBJ1-6, the full variable domain reads DTGVSQNPRHKITKRGQNVTFRCDPISEHNRLYWYRQTLGQGPEFLTYFQNEAQLEKSRLLSDRFSAERPKGSFSTLEIQRTEQGDSAMYLCASREGITYNSPLHFGNGTRLTVT.

V is TRBV2 and J is TRBJ2-5; 10 nucleotides line up with TRBD2. The CDR3 covers 14 residues. Losses at the gene ends were 8 bases for V and 3 bases for J; bases not matched to a gene: 6. In germline, CDR1 is SNHLY, CDR2 FYNNEI. The DNA for the CDR3 is TGTGCCAGCTCGGATAGCGGGGGGAAAGAGACCCAGTACTTC. This encodes CASSDSGGKETQYF.

This clonotype has just a few counts. The V gene is TRBV7-3, the J gene TRBJ2-3, with D perhaps assigned TRBD1 or TRBD2 (6 bases each). The CDR3 is made up of 14 amino acids. Trimming left V 2 bases short and J 5 bases short, with 11 bases between. CDR1 SGHTA and CDR2 FQGTGA come from the germline V gene. CDR3 bases: TGTGCCAGCAGCTTACAACAGGGAGGAGATACGCAGTATTTT. This gives the protein CASSLQQGGDTQYF.

The chain combines TRBV12-3 or TRBV12-4 with TRBJ1-3; weak D call: TRBD1 (5 bases). The CDR3 is 15 amino acids. Trimming took off 3 bases at V and 5 bases at J, with 14 bases between the two ends. The CDR3 reads CASSFGRGERNTIYF. CDR3 bases: TGTGCCAGCAGTTTTGGTCGGGGGGAAAGAAACACCATATATTTT.